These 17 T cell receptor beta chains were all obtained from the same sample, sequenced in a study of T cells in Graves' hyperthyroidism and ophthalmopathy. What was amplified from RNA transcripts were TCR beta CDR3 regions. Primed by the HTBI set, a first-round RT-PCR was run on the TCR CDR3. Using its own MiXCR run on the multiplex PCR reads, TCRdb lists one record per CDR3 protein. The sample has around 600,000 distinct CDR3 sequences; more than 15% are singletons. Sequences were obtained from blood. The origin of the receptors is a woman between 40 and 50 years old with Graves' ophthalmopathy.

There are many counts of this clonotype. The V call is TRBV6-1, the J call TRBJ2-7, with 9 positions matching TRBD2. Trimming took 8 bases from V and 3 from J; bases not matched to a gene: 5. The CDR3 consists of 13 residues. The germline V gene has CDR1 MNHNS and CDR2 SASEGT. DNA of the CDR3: TGTGCCAGCTCCTATAGCGGGAGCTACGAGCAGTACTTC. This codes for CASSYSGSYEQYF.

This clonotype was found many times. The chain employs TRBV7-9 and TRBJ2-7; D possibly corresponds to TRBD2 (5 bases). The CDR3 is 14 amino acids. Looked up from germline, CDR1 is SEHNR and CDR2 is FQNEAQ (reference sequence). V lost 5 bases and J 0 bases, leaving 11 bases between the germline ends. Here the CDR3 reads CASSQQEDSYEQYF. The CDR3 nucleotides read TGTGCCAGCAGCCAGCAGGAGGACTCCTACGAGCAGTACTTC.

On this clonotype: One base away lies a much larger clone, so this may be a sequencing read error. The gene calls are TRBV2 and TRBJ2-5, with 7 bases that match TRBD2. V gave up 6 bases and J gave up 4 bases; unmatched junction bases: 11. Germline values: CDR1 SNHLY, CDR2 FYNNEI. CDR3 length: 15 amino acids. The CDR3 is CASRGTNSALETQYF. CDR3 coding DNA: TGTGCCAGCAGGGGGACTAACAGTGCGCTAGAGACCCAGTACTTC.

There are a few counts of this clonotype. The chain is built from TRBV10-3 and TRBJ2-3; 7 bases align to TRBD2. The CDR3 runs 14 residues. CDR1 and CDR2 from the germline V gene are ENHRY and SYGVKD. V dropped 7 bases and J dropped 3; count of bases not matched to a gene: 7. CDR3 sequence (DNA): TGTGCCATCAAGTTTGACGGGAGGACAGATACGCAGTATTTT. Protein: CAIKFDGRTDTQYF.

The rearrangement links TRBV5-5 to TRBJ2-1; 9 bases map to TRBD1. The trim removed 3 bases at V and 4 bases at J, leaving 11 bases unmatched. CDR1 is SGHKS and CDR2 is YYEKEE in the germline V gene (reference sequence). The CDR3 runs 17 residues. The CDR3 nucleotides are TGTGCCAGCAGCTACCATTCCCCGGGACAGGGATACAATGAGCAGTTCTTC. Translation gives CASSYHSPGQGYNEQFF. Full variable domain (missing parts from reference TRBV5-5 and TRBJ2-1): DAGVTQSPTHLIKTRGQQVTLRCSPISGHKSVSWYQQVLGQGPQFIFQYYEKEERGRGNFPDRFSARQFPNYSSELNVNALLLGDSALYLCASSYHSPGQGYNEQFFGPGTRLTVL.

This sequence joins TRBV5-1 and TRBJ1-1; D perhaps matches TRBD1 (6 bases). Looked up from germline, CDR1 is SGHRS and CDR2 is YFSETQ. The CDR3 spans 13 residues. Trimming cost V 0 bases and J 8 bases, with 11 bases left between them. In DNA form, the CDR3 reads TGCGCCAGCAGCTTGGGGACGCAGGGGGAAGCTTTCTTT. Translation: CASSLGTQGEAFF. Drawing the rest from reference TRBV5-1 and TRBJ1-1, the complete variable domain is KAGVTQTPRYLIKTRGQQVTLSCSPISGHRSVSWYQQTPGQGLQFLFEYFSETQRNKGNFPGRFSGRQFSNSRSEMNVSTLELGDSALYLCASSLGTQGEAFFGQGTRLTVV.

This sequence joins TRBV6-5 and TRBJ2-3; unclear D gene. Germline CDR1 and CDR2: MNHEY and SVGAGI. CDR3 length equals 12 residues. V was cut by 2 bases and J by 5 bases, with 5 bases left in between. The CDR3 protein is CASSYDQDTQYF. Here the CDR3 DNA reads TGTGCCAGCAGTTACGACCAAGATACGCAGTATTTT.

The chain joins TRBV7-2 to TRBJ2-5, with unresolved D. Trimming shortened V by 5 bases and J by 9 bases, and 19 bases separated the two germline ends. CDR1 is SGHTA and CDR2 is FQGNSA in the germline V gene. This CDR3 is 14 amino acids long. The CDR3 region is CASSPTATVQAQYF. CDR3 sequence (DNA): TGTGCCAGCAGCCCAACCGCAACGGTCCAGGCCCAGTACTTC.

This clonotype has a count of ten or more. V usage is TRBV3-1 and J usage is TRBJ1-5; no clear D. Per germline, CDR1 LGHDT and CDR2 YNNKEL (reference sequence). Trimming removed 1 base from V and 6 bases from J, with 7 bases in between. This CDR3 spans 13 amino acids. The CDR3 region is CASSQGYVQPQHF. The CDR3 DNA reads TGTGCCAGCAGCCAAGGTTACGTTCAGCCCCAGCATTTT.

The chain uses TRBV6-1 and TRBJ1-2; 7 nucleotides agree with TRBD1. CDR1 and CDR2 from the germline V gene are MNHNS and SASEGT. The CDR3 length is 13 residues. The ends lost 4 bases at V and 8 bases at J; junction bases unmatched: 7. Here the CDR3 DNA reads TGTGCCAGCAGTGCCGGACAGGCCGGGGGCTACACCTTC. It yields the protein CASSAGQAGGYTF.

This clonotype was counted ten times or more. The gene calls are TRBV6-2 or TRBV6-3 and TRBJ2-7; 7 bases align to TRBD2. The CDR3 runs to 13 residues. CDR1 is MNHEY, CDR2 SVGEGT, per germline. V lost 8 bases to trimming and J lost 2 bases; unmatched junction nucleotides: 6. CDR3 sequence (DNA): TGTGCCAGCGGCAGCGGGGTGCCCTACGAGCAGTACTTC. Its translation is CASGSGVPYEQYF.

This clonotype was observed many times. The CDR3 here is CASSSLASGELFF. CDR3 nucleotides: TGTGCCAGCAGCTCCCTAGCGTCCGGGGAGCTGTTTTTT. The chain employs TRBV11-2 and TRBJ2-2; D is possibly TRBD2 (6 bases). Deletions cut 4 bases from V and 6 bases from J, with 9 bases between. The CDR3 contains 13 residues. CDR1 and CDR2 from the germline V gene are SGHAT and FQNNGV.

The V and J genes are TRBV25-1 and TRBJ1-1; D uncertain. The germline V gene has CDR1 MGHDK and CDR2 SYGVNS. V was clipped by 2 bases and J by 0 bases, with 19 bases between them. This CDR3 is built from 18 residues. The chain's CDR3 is CASSERPPRVPMNTEAFF. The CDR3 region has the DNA TGTGCCAGCAGTGAACGGCCGCCGAGGGTCCCGATGAACACTGAAGCTTTCTTT.

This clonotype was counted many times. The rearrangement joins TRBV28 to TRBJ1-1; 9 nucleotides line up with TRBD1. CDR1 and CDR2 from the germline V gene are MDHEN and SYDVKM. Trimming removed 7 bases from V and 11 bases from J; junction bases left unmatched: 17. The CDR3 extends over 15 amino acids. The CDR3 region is CASTPSTGTGLRAFF. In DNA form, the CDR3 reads TGTGCCAGCACCCCATCAACCGGGACAGGGTTGCGTGCTTTCTTT.

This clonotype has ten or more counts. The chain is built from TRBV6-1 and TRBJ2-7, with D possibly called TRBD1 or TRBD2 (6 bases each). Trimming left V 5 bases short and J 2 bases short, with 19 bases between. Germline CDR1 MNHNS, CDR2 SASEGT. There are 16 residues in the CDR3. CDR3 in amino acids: CASSFQGGGDAYEQYF. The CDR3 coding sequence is TGTGCCAGCAGTTTCCAAGGGGGAGGCGACGCCTACGAGCAGTACTTC.

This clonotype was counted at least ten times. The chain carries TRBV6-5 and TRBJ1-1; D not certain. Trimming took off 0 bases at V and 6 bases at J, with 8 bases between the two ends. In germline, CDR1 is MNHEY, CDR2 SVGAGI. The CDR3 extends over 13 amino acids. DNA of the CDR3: TGTGCCAGCAGTTACTCTTCCCCACCTGAAGCTTTCTTT. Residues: CASSYSSPPEAFF.

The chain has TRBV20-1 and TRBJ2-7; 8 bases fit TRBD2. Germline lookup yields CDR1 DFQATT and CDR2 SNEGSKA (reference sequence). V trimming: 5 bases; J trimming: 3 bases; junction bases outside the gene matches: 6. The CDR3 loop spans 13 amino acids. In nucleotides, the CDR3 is TGCAGTGCTCCCCGGGGGGGAGGCTACGAGCAGTACTTC. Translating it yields CSAPRGGGYEQYF.